Listed here are 31 T cell receptor beta chains from one sample, sequenced in a study of T cell repertoires in ileal Crohn's disease. The data were produced by immunoSEQ multiplex PCR, yet TCRdb's version contains in-frame clones alone and is incomplete. The data show roughly 17,000 clones, 92% seen once. The time point denotes: inflamed ileum from the surgical specimen. Sequencing was performed on ileal tissue. These receptors came from an adult with Crohn's disease.

This chain connects TRBV7-2 to TRBJ2-3, with no clear D. The germline V gene has CDR1 SGHTA and CDR2 FQGNSA. The CDR3 is 12 amino acids. V was cut by 3 bases and J by 7 bases, with 8 bases left in between. The CDR3, as DNA: TGTGCCAGCAGCTTTGAACTTCATACGCAGTATTTT. Translating gives CASSFELHTQYF. The entire variable domain, with the rest obtained from reference TRBV7-2 and TRBJ2-3, is as follows: GAGVSQSPSNKVTEKGKDVELRCDPISGHTALYWYRQSLGQGLEFLIYFQGNSAPDKSGLPSDRFSAERTGGSVSTLTIQRTQQEDSAVYLCASSFELHTQYFGPGTRLTVL.

The genes are TRBV7-2 and TRBJ2-1; a weak D match, TRBD1 (6 bases). The CDR3 loop spans 14 amino acids. Per germline, CDR1 SGHTA and CDR2 FQGNSA. The ends were cut back, 5 bases at V and 12 bases at J, with 20 bases in the middle. The CDR3 loop reads CASSEFGQRGGQFF. The CDR3 DNA follows: TGTGCCAGCAGCGAATTTGGGCAACGAGGGGGGCAGTTCTTC. The whole variable domain, remainder taken from reference TRBV7-2 and TRBJ2-1, is GAGVSQSPSNKVTEKGKDVELRCDPISGHTALYWYRQSLGQGLEFLIYFQGNSAPDKSGLPSDRFSAERTGGSVSTLTIQRTQQEDSAVYLCASSEFGQRGGQFFGPGTRLTVL.

V usage is TRBV9 and J usage is TRBJ2-3, with a weak D call TRBD1 (6 bases). Germline V gene data show CDR1 as SGDLS and CDR2 as YYNGEE. V lost 4 bases and J 5 bases, leaving 14 bases between the germline ends. The CDR3 consists of 14 residues. CDR3: CASSKDSLGDTQYF. CDR3 sequence (DNA): TGTGCCAGCAGCAAGGACAGTTTGGGAGATACGCAGTATTTT.

This rearrangement joins TRBV5-1 to TRBJ2-7; 8 bases are a match to TRBD1. Germline V gene sequence: CDR1 SGHRS, CDR2 YFSETQ. With 9 bases clipped from V and 0 bases from J, the junction kept 8 bases outside the gene matches. The CDR3 has 14 residues. CDR3 in DNA: TGCGCCAACGTGACAGGGGAGAGCTCCTACGAGCAGTACTTC. This translates into CANVTGESSYEQYF.

V and J are TRBV19 and TRBJ1-1; no clear D gene. Germline V CDR1 and CDR2: LNHDA, SQIVND (reference sequence). The germline V and J ends were trimmed by 6 bases and 3 bases, with 8 bases remaining between them. The CDR3 runs to 12 residues. The CDR3 loop is CASSLRYTEAFF. The CDR3, as DNA: TGTGCCAGTAGCCTACGGTACACTGAAGCTTTCTTT.

The rearrangement joins TRBV10-2 to TRBJ2-7; 9 positions agree with TRBD1. J was trimmed by 1 base and V by 5 bases; bases with no gene match: 3. The CDR3 totals 14 residues. Germline V gives CDR1 WSHSY, CDR2 SAAADI. The CDR3 region has the DNA TGCGCCAGCAGTCCCGGGACAGGGTCCTACGAGCAGTACTTC. Amino acids: CASSPGTGSYEQYF.

V and J are TRBV7-9 and TRBJ2-7, with 10 bases fitting TRBD1. CDR1 SEHNR and CDR2 FQNEAQ come from the germline V gene (reference sequence). With V trimmed by 2 bases and J by 5 bases, 9 bases remained unmatched. The CDR3 has 16 residues. CDR3 residues: CASSLTVRDRGHEQYF. The CDR3 DNA reads TGTGCCAGCAGCTTAACTGTCCGGGACAGGGGCCACGAGCAGTACTTC.

The chain joins TRBV28 to TRBJ2-2; D unclear. This CDR3 comprises 13 residues. V was cut by 7 bases and J by 4 bases, with 10 bases left in between. Germline CDR1 is MDHEN and CDR2 is SYDVKM. CDR3 sequence (DNA): TGTGCCAGCAACCGCCCCGCCACCGGGGAGCTGTTTTTT. This translates into CASNRPATGELFF.

The chain links TRBV6-6 to TRBJ1-2; TRBD1 matches at 7 bases. Germline assignment: CDR1 MNHNY and CDR2 SVGAGI (reference sequence). With 4 bases clipped from V and 6 bases from J, the junction kept 8 bases outside the gene matches. CDR3 length: 14 residues. CDR3 coding DNA: TGTGCCAGCAGTTCCTCGACAGGGAGCAATGGCTACACCTTC. Its translation: CASSSSTGSNGYTF.

The rearrangement joins TRBV10-3 to TRBJ2-3, with D perhaps matching TRBD1 (5 bases). This CDR3 spans 17 amino acids. The germline V gene has CDR1 ENHRY and CDR2 SYGVKD. V was cut by 0 bases and J by 0 bases, with 13 bases left in between. The CDR3 reads CAISESGDMVSTDTQYF. The CDR3 DNA reads as TGTGCCATCAGTGAGTCAGGGGATATGGTTAGCACAGATACGCAGTATTTT.

This clone was seen only once. The V gene is TRBV5-1, the J gene TRBJ2-5, with 7 nucleotides matching TRBD2. The CDR3 runs 13 residues. V lost 5 bases and J lost 1; bases outside the gene matches: 2. From germline, CDR1 is SGHRS and CDR2 YFSETQ. The CDR3 region is CASSGRAQETQYF. In nucleotides, the CDR3 is TGCGCCAGCAGTGGGAGGGCCCAAGAGACCCAGTACTTC.

This clone has only a few counts. The chain is built from TRBV6-1 and TRBJ1-2; no definite D call. This CDR3 spans 14 amino acids. Germline lookup yields CDR1 MNHNS and CDR2 SASEGT. V lost 3 bases and J lost 6, with 14 bases in between. The CDR3 DNA sequence: TGTGCCAGCAGTGAGAATTTGGGTTTCGATGGCTACACCTTC. Protein product: CASSENLGFDGYTF.

The chain carries TRBV7-3 and TRBJ2-2, with TRBD2 matching 14 bases. From germline, CDR1 is SGHTA and CDR2 FQGTGA. This CDR3 contains 18 residues. V was pared by 4 bases and J by 0 bases, with 4 bases of the junction left unmatched. The CDR3 spells CASSSGLAGGTNTGELFF. The CDR3, as DNA: TGTGCCAGCAGCTCAGGACTAGCGGGGGGAACGAACACCGGGGAGCTGTTTTTT.

The rearrangement uses TRBV6-1 and TRBJ2-7; 8 bases line up with TRBD1. Germline CDR1 and CDR2: MNHNS and SASEGT. The V and J ends lost 7 bases and 2 bases, in that order; junction bases with no gene match: 10. This CDR3 region has 15 residues. The CDR3 DNA reads TGTGCCAGCACTCTAGGACAGGGCCCTACCTACGAGCAGTACTTC. The encoded protein is CASTLGQGPTYEQYF.

The chain joins TRBV5-6 to TRBJ2-7, with D tentatively TRBD1 (5 bases). Germline CDR1 is SGHDT and CDR2 is YYEEEE. Deletions cut 4 bases from V and 0 bases from J, with 17 bases between. The CDR3 loop spans 16 amino acids. The CDR3 DNA reads as TGTGCCAGCAGCCGTGGGGCCGGTCCCCACTCCTACGAGCAGTACTTC. Translated: CASSRGAGPHSYEQYF.

The rearrangement joins TRBV9 to TRBJ1-6, with TRBD1 matching over 10 bases. CDR3 length: 15 amino acids. The V gene end was trimmed by 0 bases and the J gene end by 9 bases; junction bases not matched to a gene: 3. Per the germline V gene, CDR1 is SGDLS and CDR2 is YYNGEE. The CDR3 sequence: CASSVADRGSSPLHF. Here the CDR3 DNA reads TGTGCCAGCAGCGTAGCGGACAGGGGGAGTTCACCCCTCCACTTT.

Note on this clone: The same CDR3 arises from other DNA sequences in this sample as well. The rearrangement uses TRBV4-2 and TRBJ1-6, with D uncertain. CDR1 LGHNA and CDR2 YNFKEQ come from the germline V gene. The CDR3 is 14 residues long. Trimming stripped 0 bases from V and 8 bases from J, with 8 bases between. The CDR3 sequence is CASSQDGGDSPLHF. CDR3 DNA sequence: TGTGCCAGCAGCCAAGATGGTGGGGATTCACCCCTCCACTTT.

This clone has more than one count but fewer than ten. V and J are TRBV9 and TRBJ2-3; 10 bases match TRBD2. With 4 bases clipped from V and 2 bases from J, the junction kept 7 bases outside the gene matches. Germline lookup yields CDR1 SGDLS and CDR2 YYNGEE. There are 16 residues in the CDR3. The chain's CDR3 is CASSPLAGDLTDTQYF. Here the CDR3 DNA reads TGTGCCAGCAGCCCTCTAGCGGGGGACCTCACAGATACGCAGTATTTT.

The chain joins TRBV11-2 to TRBJ1-1; D remains ambiguous. Germline CDR1 SGHAT, CDR2 FQNNGV. V was cut by 5 bases and J by 3 bases, with 10 bases left in between. CDR3 length equals 13 residues. CDR3: CASSIRVDTEAFF. The CDR3 DNA reads TGTGCCAGCAGCATTAGGGTGGACACTGAAGCTTTCTTT.

The V and J genes are TRBV6-1 and TRBJ1-2; tentatively, D is TRBD1 (6 bases). The CDR3 runs to 15 residues. Germline V CDR1 and CDR2: MNHNS, SASEGT. Deletions cut 7 bases from V and 0 bases from J, with 15 bases between. The CDR3 loop reads CASNGGGRSNYGYTF. In DNA, the CDR3 is TGTGCCAGCAACGGGGGGGGGCGTTCTAACTATGGCTACACCTTC.

This clone was counted only a few times. The J gene is TRBJ1-1, the V gene TRBV6-5, with D unclear. Per the germline V gene, CDR1 is MNHEY and CDR2 is SVGAGI. V lost 8 bases to trimming and J lost 4 bases, with 14 bases between them. This CDR3 has 13 amino acids. The CDR3 region has the DNA TGTGCCAGCGGAACCTCCTGGGCCACTGAAGCTTTCTTT. Its translation is CASGTSWATEAFF.

The V and J genes are TRBV5-4 and TRBJ2-1; 10 bases line up with TRBD1. Looked up from germline, CDR1 is SGHNT and CDR2 is YYREEE (reference sequence). This CDR3 is built from 15 residues. V was clipped by 3 bases and J by 7 bases; unmatched bases: 7. The CDR3 reads CASSSGQGKSNEQFF. Written as DNA, the CDR3 is TGTGCCAGCAGCTCGGGACAGGGGAAATCAAATGAGCAGTTCTTC.

This clone appeared a few times. V gene TRBV9 combines with J gene TRBJ1-2; D is ambiguous. The germline CDR1 and CDR2 sequences are SGDLS and YYNGEE. The CDR3 sequence is 13 residues long. Between the trimmed V and J ends, which lost 0 bases and 4 bases, there was a span of 7 bases. The CDR3 DNA sequence: TGTGCCAGCAGCGTAGACCAGTCCTATGGCTACACCTTC. It yields the protein CASSVDQSYGYTF.

This clone appeared a single time. CDR3 sequence (DNA): TGTGCCAGCAGTTACTCCCTAGCGGACTACGAGCAGTACTTC. Translated: CASSYSLADYEQYF. V and J are TRBV6-5 and TRBJ2-7; TRBD2 matches 7 bases. J was trimmed by 3 bases and V by 0 bases; bases with no gene match: 2. The CDR3 length is 14 residues. In germline, CDR1 is MNHEY, CDR2 SVGAGI.

The chain employs TRBV7-6 and TRBJ2-1; D is tentatively TRBD1 or TRBD2 (6 bases each). The V and J ends lost 1 base and 0 bases respectively, with 13 bases between them. The V gene's germline CDR1 is SGHVS and CDR2 FNYEAQ. This CDR3 has 17 residues. The CDR3 coding sequence is TGTGCCAGCAGCTTAGTAGGGGGGAGCAGCTCCTACAATGAGCAGTTCTTC. Its translation is CASSLVGGSSSYNEQFF.

The chain recombines TRBV5-5 with TRBJ1-1, with 8 bases matching TRBD1. Germline V CDR1 and CDR2: SGHKS, YYEKEE (reference sequence). Germline trimming cut 4 bases from V and 8 bases from J; bases unmatched to any gene: 4. CDR3 length equals 12 residues. This CDR3 is CASSTRTGEAFF. The CDR3 bases are TGTGCCAGCAGCACCCGGACAGGGGAAGCTTTCTTT.

CDR3 sequence (DNA): TGTGCCAGCAGCCACGGGACAGGATTGAACACTGAAGCTTTCTTT. This gives the protein CASSHGTGLNTEAFF. This chain joins TRBV27 and TRBJ1-1; 8 bases match TRBD1. CDR1 and CDR2 from the germline V gene are MNHEY and SMNVEV (reference sequence). The CDR3 totals 15 residues. V lost 6 bases and J lost 0; bases outside the gene matches: 6.

The rearrangement uses TRBV18 and TRBJ1-3; no definite D call. The V gene's germline CDR1 is KGHSH and CDR2 LQKENI. The CDR3 totals 16 residues. V lost 3 bases and J 0 bases, leaving 12 bases between the germline ends. The CDR3 sequence: CASSPASGNSGNTIYF. The DNA for the CDR3 is TGTGCCAGCTCACCCGCGAGTGGGAACTCTGGAAACACCATATATTTT.

The V gene is TRBV9, the J gene TRBJ2-1, with 7 bases aligning to TRBD1. The germline V gene encodes CDR1 SGDLS and CDR2 YYNGEE. This CDR3 has 16 residues. J lost 4 bases, V lost 0 bases, and 7 bases had no gene match. In nucleotides, the CDR3 is TGTGCCAGCAGCGTAGATCCCGGGACAGCTTACAATGAGCAGTTCTTC. Protein sequence: CASSVDPGTAYNEQFF.

The chain links TRBV6-5 to TRBJ1-2; 7 bases fit TRBD1. Germline trimming cut 3 bases from V and 5 bases from J; bases unmatched to any gene: 3. This CDR3 has 13 amino acids. Germline V gives CDR1 MNHEY, CDR2 SVGAGI. CDR3: CASSYAGGYGYTF. CDR3 bases: TGTGCCAGCAGTTATGCAGGGGGGTATGGCTACACCTTC.

The chain carries TRBV4-2 and TRBJ2-1, with TRBD2 matching over 10 bases. Germline CDR1 LGHNA, CDR2 YNFKEQ. The J segment lost 4 bases and the V segment lost 1 base, leaving 4 bases of the junction unmatched. The CDR3 totals 16 residues. The CDR3 DNA reads as TGTGCCAGCAGCCAAGGGGGACTAGCGCTATACAATGAGCAGTTCTTC. As protein: CASSQGGLALYNEQFF.